This T cell receptor (beta chain) is from a study of post-analysis software for immune sequencing data. General study results and limits: Patients had higher frequencies than controls of about five TRBV segments, including TRBV5-6, TRBV5-1 and TRBV20-1.

On this clonotype itself: Antigen specificity is unknown.

The CDR3 is made up of 15 amino acids. V was clipped by 1 base and J by 0 bases, with 9 bases between them. Researchers reported that TCR beta cDNA libraries carried unique molecular identifiers. Each CDR3 protein is one row after TCRdb ran MiXCR on the PCR reads. The repertoire consists of some 450,000 distinct CDR3 sequences, with roughly 45% occurring once and the leading ten covering 9.5% to 13%. The sequenced material came from blood. This chain joins TRBV12-3 or TRBV12-4 and TRBJ1-1; D is ambiguous. This clonotype originated in a girl aged 5-17 years with multiple sclerosis. The CDR3 reads CASSLDHRMNTEAFF. DNA of the CDR3: TGTGCCAGCAGTTTAGATCACAGAATGAACACTGAAGCTTTCTTT.